This T cell receptor (beta chain) was identified in a study of blood T cell repertoires in COVID-19. Study as a whole: Sources were T cells, B-cell-depleted T cells, or PBMCs; the material itself was cDNA or gDNA.

Germline CDR1 MGHDK, CDR2 SYGVNS. The length of the CDR3 is 13 residues. V gave up 8 bases and J gave up 5 bases, with 12 bases separating them. TCRdb's table, derived via immunoSEQ multiplex PCR, lists solely in-frame clones and lacks some. The sample has more than 250,000 clones; more than 75% are singletons. The TCR was taken from a man in his forties or fifties with active or convalescent COVID-19. This rearrangement joins TRBV25-1 to TRBJ1-4; perhaps TRBD1 as D (6 bases). The sample comprised peripheral blood. In nucleotides, the CDR3 is TGTGCCAGCCTGAGGGGGAACAATGAAAAACTGTTTTTT. Translating it yields CASLRGNNEKLFF.